The 21 T cell receptor beta chains below were found in one sample sequenced in a study of response to subunit inactivated influenza vaccine. TCRdb re-analysed the RT-PCR reads in MiXCR, keeping a single row per CDR3 protein. Among about 780,000 distinct CDR3 sequences listed, 18% were seen once. Sequencing used PBMCs from blood, obtained 5 days after vaccination. The receptor source for this set is a man aged 45-65 years who received an inactivated influenza vaccine.

CDR3 nucleotide sequence: TGTGCCAGCAGCGAGGGGGTTGCGAACACTGAAGCTTTCTTT. It encodes CASSEGVANTEAFF. The chain employs TRBV9 and TRBJ1-1; TRBD1 is a possible D gene (6 bases). The V end lost 3 bases, the J end lost 1 base, and 10 bases lay between the germline ends. This CDR3 contains 14 residues. The germline V gene has CDR1 SGDLS and CDR2 YYNGEE. Full variable domain (outside the CDR3, taken from reference TRBV9 and TRBJ1-1): DSGVTQTPKHLITATGQRVTLRCSPRSGDLSVYWYQQSLDQGLQFLIQYYNGEERAKGNILERFSAQQFPDLHSELNLSSLELGDSALYFCASSEGVANTEAFFGQGTRLTVV.

This clonotype has more than one count but fewer than ten. J is TRBJ2-3 and V is TRBV18; 9 nucleotides align to TRBD2. The CDR3 is 17 residues long. CDR1 is KGHSH and CDR2 is LQKENI in the germline V gene. V was clipped by 3 bases and J by 1 base; unmatched bases: 8. CDR3 DNA: TGTGCCAGCTCACCGACTAGCGGAGGTCCGCGCACAGATACGCAGTATTTT. Protein sequence: CASSPTSGGPRTDTQYF.

This clonotype showed up just a few times. The V call is TRBV24-1, the J call TRBJ2-3; D remains ambiguous. The CDR3 extends over 15 amino acids. Per germline, CDR1 KGHDR and CDR2 SFDVKD. Trimming left V 3 bases short and J 0 bases short, with 9 bases between. CDR3 region: CATSDVKTSTDTQYF. DNA for the CDR3: TGTGCCACCAGTGATGTCAAGACTAGCACAGATACGCAGTATTTT.

This clonotype showed up just a few times. This sequence joins TRBV6-5 and TRBJ2-2; a weak D match, TRBD1 (5 bases). Trimming cost V 2 bases and J 0 bases, with 16 bases left between them. The germline V gene has CDR1 MNHEY and CDR2 SVGAGI. The CDR3 totals 18 residues. The CDR3, as DNA: TGTGCCAGCAGTTACGGGGCGGTCGGGTTCGCGAACACCGGGGAGCTGTTTTTT. It translates to CASSYGAVGFANTGELFF.

This clonotype was detected ten times or more. The chain couples TRBV27 to TRBJ2-1; 9 bases fit TRBD1. The CDR3 covers 14 residues. Trimming removed 6 bases from V and 6 bases from J; junction bases left unmatched: 6. In germline, CDR1 is MNHEY, CDR2 SMNVEV (reference sequence). The CDR3 DNA is TGTGCCAGCAGATACAGGGGGCGAGGCAATGAGCAGTTCTTC. Its translation: CASRYRGRGNEQFF.

The V and J genes are TRBV18 and TRBJ2-7; 9 nucleotides agree with TRBD2. CDR3 length: 17 amino acids. With 1 base clipped from V and 4 bases from J, the junction kept 11 bases outside the gene matches. Germline loops: CDR1 KGHSH, CDR2 LQKENI. The CDR3 loop reads CASSPQVSSGGFYEQYF. CDR3 nucleotide sequence: TGTGCCAGCTCACCACAAGTCAGTAGCGGGGGCTTTTACGAGCAGTACTTC.

The V call is TRBV5-1, the J call TRBJ2-1; TRBD2 aligns across 10 bases. The germline V gene has CDR1 SGHRS and CDR2 YFSETQ. The CDR3 runs to 14 residues. J was trimmed by 6 bases and V by 7 bases; bases with no gene match: 7. The CDR3 nucleotides are TGCGCCAGCGTTATAGCTAGCGGGAGCAATGAGCAGTTCTTC. As protein: CASVIASGSNEQFF.

At least ten counts were recorded for this clonotype. The gene calls are TRBV29-1 and TRBJ2-7, with 8 bases lining up with TRBD1. Germline V lookup: CDR1 SQVTM, CDR2 ANQGSEA. Unmatched junction bases numbered 4, after V lost 4 bases and J lost 2 bases. The CDR3 contains 13 residues. In nucleotides, the CDR3 is TGCAGCGTTGTCTACAGGGGGACCTACGAGCAGTACTTC. Its protein is CSVVYRGTYEQYF.

This clonotype was counted only a few times. The genes are TRBV16 and TRBJ2-7; D call uncertain. V lost 3 bases to trimming and J lost 1 base, with 7 bases between them. Germline V gene sequence: CDR1 KGHSY, CDR2 FQNENV. The CDR3 runs to 13 residues. CDR3 DNA sequence: TGTGCCAGCAGCCACGCAGGTTCCTACGAGCAGTACTTC. This sequence encodes CASSHAGSYEQYF.

This clonotype was counted only a few times. CDR3 sequence (DNA): TGTGCCAGCAGCGTCACAGGGGGAGCGGGAGGCTTCAGCTCCTACAATGAGCAGTTCTTC. It encodes CASSVTGGAGGFSSYNEQFF. The gene calls are TRBV5-6 and TRBJ2-1; D perhaps matches TRBD2 (9 bases). Germline V gene lookup returns CDR1 SGHDT and CDR2 YYEEEE. V lost 4 bases and J lost 0, with 26 bases in between. This CDR3 comprises 20 residues.

At least ten counts were recorded for this clonotype. V and J are TRBV29-1 and TRBJ1-1, with 10 nucleotides matching TRBD1. Germline V gene lookup returns CDR1 SQVTM and CDR2 ANQGSEA. The CDR3 contains 13 residues. With 7 bases clipped from V and 1 base from J, the junction kept 3 bases outside the gene matches. The CDR3, as DNA: TGCAGCGCTTGGACAGGGGGGAACACTGAAGCTTTCTTT. Translating gives CSAWTGGNTEAFF.

The rearrangement links TRBV7-9 to TRBJ2-1, with 7 bases lining up with TRBD2. This CDR3 has 16 amino acids. V lost 5 bases and J lost 7; bases outside the gene matches: 14. The germline V gene encodes CDR1 SEHNR and CDR2 FQNEAQ (reference sequence). The CDR3 DNA follows: TGTGCCAGCAGCCGTTTGGGCGGGAGTTCTGAAAATGAGCAGTTCTTC. Its translation: CASSRLGGSSENEQFF.

This chain links TRBV12-3 or TRBV12-4 with TRBJ1-2, with D unclear. This CDR3 region has 12 residues. The V gene lost 3 bases and the J gene lost 4 bases, with 6 bases spanning the gap. The CDR3 reads CASSFDTYGYTF. CDR3 DNA sequence: TGTGCCAGCAGTTTCGACACCTATGGCTACACCTTC.

This rearrangement joins TRBV28 to TRBJ2-5; possible D gene TRBD1, 5 bases. Germline V CDR1 and CDR2: MDHEN, SYDVKM. This CDR3 is built from 15 residues. V shed 2 bases and J shed 4 bases, with 14 bases lying between them. CDR3 sequence (DNA): TGTGCCAGCAGTTTAGTCCGACAGTTATTAGAGACCCAGTACTTC. This translates into CASSLVRQLLETQYF.

This chain connects TRBV7-9 to TRBJ2-7, with D possibly TRBD1 on 6 matching bases. Trimming removed 1 base at V and 5 bases at J, with 15 bases between. Germline assignment: CDR1 SEHNR and CDR2 FQNEAQ (reference sequence). The CDR3 spans 15 residues. DNA of the CDR3: TGTGCCAGCAGCTTAGGTCCCCAGGGGTCCCACGAGCAGTACTTC. It specifies CASSLGPQGSHEQYF.

This clonotype was observed many times. The chain combines TRBV24-1 with TRBJ2-2, with TRBD2 matching over 9 bases. The germline gives CDR1 KGHDR, CDR2 SFDVKD. The CDR3 spans 15 residues. Germline trimming cut 0 bases from V and 5 bases from J; bases unmatched to any gene: 0. In DNA form, the CDR3 reads TGTGCCACCAGTGATTTGAGCGGGGGGACCGGGGAGCTGTTTTTT. Translating gives CATSDLSGGTGELFF.

This clonotype has more than one count but fewer than ten. This rearrangement joins TRBV15 to TRBJ2-2, with D unclear. V was trimmed by 0 bases and J by 8 bases, leaving 19 bases between them. This CDR3 has 17 amino acids. The germline gives CDR1 LNHNV, CDR2 YYDKDF (reference sequence). The CDR3 DNA reads TGTGCCACCAGCAGAGATCGTGGGCTGAGAACGCCTGGGGAGCTGTTTTTT. Translated, it gives CATSRDRGLRTPGELFF.

This clonotype occurred a few times. The rearrangement joins TRBV20-1 to TRBJ2-7; D unclear. Looked up from germline, CDR1 is DFQATT and CDR2 is SNEGSKA (reference sequence). Trimming cost V 5 bases and J 0 bases, with 8 bases left between them. The CDR3 contains 12 residues. The CDR3, as DNA: TGCAGTGCTTGGCAGAGCTCCTACGAGCAGTACTTC. Encoded protein: CSAWQSSYEQYF.

The chain joins TRBV20-1 to TRBJ1-2; D uncertain. The CDR3 contains 12 residues. Trimming cost V 0 bases and J 8 bases, with 10 bases left between them. The germline gives CDR1 DFQATT, CDR2 SNEGSKA (reference sequence). Written as DNA, the CDR3 is TGCAGTGCTAGAGACCCCTCTACGGGCTACACCTTC. Amino acid sequence: CSARDPSTGYTF.

V usage is TRBV16 and J usage is TRBJ2-1; 10 bases line up with TRBD2. CDR3 length: 17 residues. CDR1 is KGHSY and CDR2 is FQNENV in the germline V gene. V lost 3 bases and J lost 8; bases outside the gene matches: 13. This CDR3 reads CASSHPRLAGDGDEQFF. In nucleotides, the CDR3 is TGTGCCAGCAGCCATCCTCGGCTAGCGGGAGACGGGGATGAGCAGTTCTTC.

This clonotype has more than one count but fewer than ten. V usage is TRBV12-3 or TRBV12-4 and J usage is TRBJ2-7; TRBD2 aligns across 7 bases. There are 14 residues in the CDR3. The V segment lost 3 bases and the J segment 5 bases; nucleotides outside the gene matches: 7. In DNA, the CDR3 is TGTGCCAGCAGTTTGGGTCTAGCGGTCGACGAGCAGTACTTC. It codes for CASSLGLAVDEQYF.